This T cell receptor beta chain was obtained from a study of blood T cells in healthy people across ages. Study-wide findings and caveats: Correlation between TCR beta diversity and naive T cell percentage was strong. Without sorted subsets, naive and antigen-experienced compartments could not be conclusively compared.

Isolated PBMCs totaled at least 7 million in each sample. A second roughly 6 to 11 cycle PCR used barcoded and J-beta primers. Using its own MiXCR run on the 5' RACE reads, TCRdb lists one record per CDR3 protein. Among approximately 830,000 distinct CDR3 sequences, roughly 60% were seen once, and the ten largest hold roughly a quarter. CDR3 length equals 13 residues. V gave up 6 bases and J gave up 5 bases; unmatched junction bases: 2. Germline assignment: CDR1 MNHEY and CDR2 SVGAGI. As concerns this clonotype: Its matching antigen is unknown.

The V and J genes are TRBV6-5 and TRBJ2-3; 10 bases are a match to TRBD2. What was sequenced was blood. The receptor was derived from a man aged 30 to 39 in good health. The CDR3 coding sequence is TGTGCCAGCAGACTAGCGGGGAGAGATACGCAGTATTTT. Amino acid sequence: CASRLAGRDTQYF.